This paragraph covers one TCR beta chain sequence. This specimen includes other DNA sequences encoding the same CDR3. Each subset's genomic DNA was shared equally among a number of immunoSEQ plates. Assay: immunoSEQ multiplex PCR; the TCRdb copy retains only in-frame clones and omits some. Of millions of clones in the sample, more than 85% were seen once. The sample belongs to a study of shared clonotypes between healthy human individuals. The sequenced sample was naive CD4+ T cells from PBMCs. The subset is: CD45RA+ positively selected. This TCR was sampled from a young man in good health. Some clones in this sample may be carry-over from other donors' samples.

The CDR3 reads CASSQVMGETQYF. Here the CDR3 DNA reads TGCGCCAGCAGCCAAGTAATGGGAGAGACCCAGTACTTC. The rearrangement uses TRBV4-1 and TRBJ2-5, with D uncertain. This CDR3 spans 13 amino acids. Germline values: CDR1 MGHRA, CDR2 YSYEKL. The germline V and J ends were trimmed by 1 base and 4 bases, with 7 bases remaining between them.